This TCR beta chain is drawn from a study of blood T cell repertoires in COVID-19. Study overall: The United States, Italy and Spain were the sources of the acute and convalescent COVID-19 samples. PBMCs, B-cell-depleted T cells, or T cells were the source of the cDNA or gDNA that made up the material.

This clone appeared once. Original methodology: Using reference gene primer amplification, nucleated cell counts were estimated. Repertoires were generated with immunoSEQ multiplex PCR, while TCRdb's copy carries only in-frame clones and drops some. That table gives V, J and clone size, and the DNA gave D and trimming. The sample holds about 220,000 clones, roughly 84% seen once. CDR3 length: 13 amino acids. Per germline, CDR1 MNHEY and CDR2 SVGAGI. The ends lost 7 bases at V and 4 bases at J; junction bases unmatched: 5. Sequencing was carried out using peripheral blood. The chain is built from TRBV6-5 and TRBJ1-2, with 8 bases that match TRBD1. This sequence was found in a woman of 80 years or more with acute or convalescent COVID-19. For the CDR3, the DNA is TGTGCCAGCACCTACGACAGGGGCTATGGCTACACCTTC. Its protein product is CASTYDRGYGYTF.